This is a list of T cell receptor beta chains from one sample in a study of T cells expressing NK-cell markers. From the 5' RACE reads, TCRdb lists one entry per CDR3 protein and no DNA. In total, the table holds 400,000 or so distinct CDR3 sequences. Sequencing was done on a sample of blood T cells: a sorted CD56 or NKG2C T cell subset, CD4+ or CD8+ T cells, or bulk PBMC T cells (not recorded which). The receptors originated from a woman aged 45-60 years in good health. CDR3s include the opening cysteine and the closing phenylalanine or tryptophan.

CDR3 length,J gene,V gene,CDR3 protein
12,TRBJ2-7,TRBV7-6,CASSLNRLEQYF
13,TRBJ2-2,TRBV12-5,CASGLAFSGELFF
15,TRBJ2-2,TRBV5-4,CASSSDTSNTGELFF
15,TRBJ2-5,TRBV12-3/TRBV12-4,CASSLGVRGEETQYF
12,TRBJ2-7,TRBV10-3,CASRDTDEGQYF
12,TRBJ1-2,TRBV20-1,CSASQGTGGYTF
15,TRBJ2-2,TRBV7-9,CASSPGTQHHGELFF
15,TRBJ2-1,TRBV11-2,CASSLVGGPGNEQFF
16,TRBJ2-7,TRBV6-1,CASSEQTLAGLYEQYF
14,TRBJ1-1,TRBV6-1,CASSELRGQAEAFF
14,TRBJ1-6,TRBV6-2/TRBV6-3,CASRSTGGSSPLHF
14,TRBJ2-1,TRBV12-3/TRBV12-4,CASSFPPQGDEQFF
16,TRBJ1-6,TRBV7-9,CASSHVRSGTNSPLHF
16,TRBJ2-5,TRBV24-1,CATSDFTGGTQETQYF
16,TRBJ2-5,TRBV7-6,CASSSGQGKYQETQYF
12,TRBJ1-1,TRBV5-1,CASRDADNWAFF
14,TRBJ1-2,TRBV4-2,CASSMDWGTYGYTF
15,TRBJ1-6,TRBV10-3,CAISTQSSYNSPLHF
15,TRBJ2-5,TRBV6-1,CASSVDSGRQETQYF
16,TRBJ2-3,TRBV9,CASSAKRGPYTDTQYF
14,TRBJ1-2,TRBV20-1,CSARDHTETYGYTF
13,TRBJ2-7,TRBV20-1,CSADRWVLSEQYF
16,TRBJ2-1,TRBV4-1,CASSQERLTGRAGQFF
14,TRBJ2-2,TRBV6-5,CASSLYANTGELFF
15,TRBJ1-1,TRBV2,CASRSSGWGGTEAFF
14,TRBJ2-2,TRBV6-5,CASSLQGWDGELFF
15,TRBJ2-1,TRBV20-1,CSARDRGQGKDEQFF
12,TRBJ2-1,TRBV20-1,CSAILASNEQFF
16,TRBJ1-2,TRBV5-1,CASSDVQGVRDYGYTF
16,TRBJ2-7,TRBV20-1,CSARDRVQGASYEQYF
18,TRBJ2-1,TRBV5-1,CASNIFLAGGRGNNEQFF
14,TRBJ2-3,TRBV29-1,CSVGSGFSTDTQYF
16,TRBJ2-1,TRBV27,CASSGISGGTNNEQFF
14,TRBJ2-1,TRBV2,CASRAGTSGNEQFF
14,TRBJ1-1,TRBV5-4,CASSSQDLRGEAFF
13,TRBJ2-2,TRBV7-2,CASSTGGTGELFF
15,TRBJ2-5,TRBV5-1,CASSFSGRTEETQYF
15,TRBJ1-5,TRBV15,CATSLEGVGNQPQHF
14,TRBJ2-3,TRBV3-1,CASSQVGATDTQYF
11,TRBJ2-1,TRBV27,CASSSRLEQFF
14,TRBJ2-1,TRBV2,CASSEATGYNEQFF
15,TRBJ2-7,TRBV5-5,CASSLASGQTYEQYF
15,TRBJ2-7,TRBV5-1,CASSLVGTRTYEQYF
15,TRBJ2-3,TRBV12-5,CASGWGQGASDTQYF
17,TRBJ2-5,TRBV29-1,CSVGGRPGLAGQKTQYF
14,TRBJ1-1,TRBV20-1,CSAPSDREDTEAFF
12,TRBJ2-7,TRBV25-1,CASRGASYEQYF
13,TRBJ2-1,TRBV27,CASSLVSRNEQFF
17,TRBJ2-1,TRBV5-1,CASSPDKGQLSYNEQFF
14,TRBJ1-2,TRBV27,CASSLRLATYGYTF
15,TRBJ1-1,TRBV20-1,CSAKTPRGRGTEAFF
13,TRBJ1-3,TRBV20-1,CSASVVLGNTIYF
15,TRBJ2-5,TRBV12-3/TRBV12-4,CASSLSGDRVKTQYF